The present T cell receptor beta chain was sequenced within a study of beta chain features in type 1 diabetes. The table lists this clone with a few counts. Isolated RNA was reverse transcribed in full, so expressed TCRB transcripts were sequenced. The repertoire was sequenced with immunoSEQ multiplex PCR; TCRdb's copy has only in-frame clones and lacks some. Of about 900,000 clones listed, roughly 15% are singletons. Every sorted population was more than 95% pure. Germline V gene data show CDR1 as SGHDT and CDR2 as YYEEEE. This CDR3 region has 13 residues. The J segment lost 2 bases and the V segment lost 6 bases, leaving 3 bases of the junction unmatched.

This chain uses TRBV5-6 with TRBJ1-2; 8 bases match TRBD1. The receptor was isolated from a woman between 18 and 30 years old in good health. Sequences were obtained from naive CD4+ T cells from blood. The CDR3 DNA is TGTGCCAGCACCTGGGACAGGAACTATGGCTACACCTTC. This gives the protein CASTWDRNYGYTF.